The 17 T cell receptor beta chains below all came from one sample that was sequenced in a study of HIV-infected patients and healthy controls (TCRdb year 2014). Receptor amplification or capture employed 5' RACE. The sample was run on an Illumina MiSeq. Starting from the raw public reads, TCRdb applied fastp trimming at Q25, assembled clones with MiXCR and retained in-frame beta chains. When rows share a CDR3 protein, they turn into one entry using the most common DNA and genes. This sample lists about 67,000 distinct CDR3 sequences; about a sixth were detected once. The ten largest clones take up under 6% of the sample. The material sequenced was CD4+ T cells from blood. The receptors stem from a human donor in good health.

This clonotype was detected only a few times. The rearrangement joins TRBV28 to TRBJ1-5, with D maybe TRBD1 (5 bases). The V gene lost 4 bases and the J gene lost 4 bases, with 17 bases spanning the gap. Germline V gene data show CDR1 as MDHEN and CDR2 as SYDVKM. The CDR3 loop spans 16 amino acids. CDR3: CASSSPGPYGNQPQHF. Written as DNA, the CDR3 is TGTGCCAGCAGTTCACCGGGACCTTATGGGAATCAGCCCCAGCATTTT.

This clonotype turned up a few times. The CDR3 nucleotides are TGTGCCAGTAGTATAGTAAGGGGGAGGGTTCTTAGCAATCAGCCCCAGCATTTT. This gives the protein CASSIVRGRVLSNQPQHF. The rearrangement links TRBV19 to TRBJ1-5; D may be TRBD1 (6 bases). Germline V gene data show CDR1 as LNHDA and CDR2 as SQIVND (reference sequence). With 1 base removed from V and 0 bases from J, the gap between germline ends came to 16 bases. The CDR3 covers 18 residues.

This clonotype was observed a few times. DNA for the CDR3: TGTGCCAGCAGCCTACCAGGGGCCAACGTCCTGACTTTC. This codes for CASSLPGANVLTF. This rearrangement joins TRBV7-9 to TRBJ2-6, with unresolved D. This CDR3 is built from 13 residues. Trimming removed 5 bases from V and 4 bases from J, with 6 bases in between. Germline-derived CDR1 and CDR2 are SEHNR and FQNEAQ (reference sequence).

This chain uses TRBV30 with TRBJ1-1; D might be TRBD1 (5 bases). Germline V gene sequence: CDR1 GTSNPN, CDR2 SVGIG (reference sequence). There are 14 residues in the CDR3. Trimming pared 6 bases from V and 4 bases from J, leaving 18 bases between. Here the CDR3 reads CACRISGSSTEAFF. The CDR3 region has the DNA TGTGCCTGCCGCATTTCAGGGAGTAGCACTGAAGCTTTCTTT.

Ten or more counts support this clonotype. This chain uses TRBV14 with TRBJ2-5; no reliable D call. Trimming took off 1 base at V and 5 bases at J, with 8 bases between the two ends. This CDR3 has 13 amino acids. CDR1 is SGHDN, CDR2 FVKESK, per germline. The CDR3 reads CASSQGHPETQYF. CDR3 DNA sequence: TGTGCCAGCAGCCAAGGCCACCCCGAGACCCAGTACTTC.

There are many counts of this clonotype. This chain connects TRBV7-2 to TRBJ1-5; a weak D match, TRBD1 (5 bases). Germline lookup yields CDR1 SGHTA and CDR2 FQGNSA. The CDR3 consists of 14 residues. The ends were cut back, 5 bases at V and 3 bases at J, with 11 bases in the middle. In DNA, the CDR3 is TGTGCCAGCAGCCCCACAGGATTCAATCAGCCCCAGCATTTT. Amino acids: CASSPTGFNQPQHF.

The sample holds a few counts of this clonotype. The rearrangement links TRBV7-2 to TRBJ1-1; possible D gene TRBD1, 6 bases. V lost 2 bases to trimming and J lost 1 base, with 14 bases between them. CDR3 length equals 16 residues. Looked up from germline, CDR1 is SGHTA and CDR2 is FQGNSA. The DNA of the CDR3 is TGTGCCAGCAGCTTAAGGGGGGGCTCCCAGAACACTGAAGCTTTCTTT. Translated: CASSLRGGSQNTEAFF. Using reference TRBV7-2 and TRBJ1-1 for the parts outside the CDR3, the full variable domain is GAGVSQSPSNKVTEKGKDVELRCDPISGHTALYWYRQSLGQGLEFLIYFQGNSAPDKSGLPSDRFSAERTGGSVSTLTIQRTQQEDSAVYLCASSLRGGSQNTEAFFGQGTRLTVV.

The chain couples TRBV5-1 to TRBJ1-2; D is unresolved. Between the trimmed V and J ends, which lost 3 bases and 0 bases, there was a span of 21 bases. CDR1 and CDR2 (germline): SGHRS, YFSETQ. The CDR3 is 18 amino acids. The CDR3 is CASSSFLSDRKTNYGYTF. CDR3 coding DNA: TGCGCCAGCAGCTCCTTCCTATCAGACCGTAAGACTAACTATGGCTACACCTTC.

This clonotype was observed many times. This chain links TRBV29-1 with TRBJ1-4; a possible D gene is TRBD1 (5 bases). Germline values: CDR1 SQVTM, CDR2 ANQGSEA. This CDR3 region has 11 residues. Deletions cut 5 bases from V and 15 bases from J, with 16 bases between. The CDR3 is CSVQRQSLVFF. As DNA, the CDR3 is TGCAGCGTTCAGAGACAGTCCTTGGTGTTTTTT.

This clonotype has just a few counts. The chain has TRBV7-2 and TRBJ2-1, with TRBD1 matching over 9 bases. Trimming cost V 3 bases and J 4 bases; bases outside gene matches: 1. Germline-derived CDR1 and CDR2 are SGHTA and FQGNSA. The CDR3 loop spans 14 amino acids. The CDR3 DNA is TGTGCCAGCAGCTTCGGACAGGGGTACAATGAGCAGTTCTTC. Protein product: CASSFGQGYNEQFF.

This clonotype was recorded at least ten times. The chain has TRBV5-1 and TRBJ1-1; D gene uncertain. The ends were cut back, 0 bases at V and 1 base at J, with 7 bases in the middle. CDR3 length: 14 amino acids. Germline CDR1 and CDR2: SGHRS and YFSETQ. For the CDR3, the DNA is TGCGCCAGCAGCTTGGCCCCGCAGAACACTGAAGCTTTCTTT. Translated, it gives CASSLAPQNTEAFF.

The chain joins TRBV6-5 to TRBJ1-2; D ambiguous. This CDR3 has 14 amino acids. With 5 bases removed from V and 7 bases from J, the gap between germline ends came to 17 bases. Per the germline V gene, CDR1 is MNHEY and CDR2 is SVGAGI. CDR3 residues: CASSKPPGGGGYTF. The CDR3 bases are TGTGCCAGCAGTAAGCCCCCGGGAGGCGGTGGCTACACCTTC.

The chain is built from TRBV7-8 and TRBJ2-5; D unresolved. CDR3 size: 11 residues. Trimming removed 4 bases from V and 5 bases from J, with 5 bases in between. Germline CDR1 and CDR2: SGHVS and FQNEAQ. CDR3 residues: CASSSLETQYF. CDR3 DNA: TGTGCCAGCAGCTCCTTGGAGACCCAGTACTTC.

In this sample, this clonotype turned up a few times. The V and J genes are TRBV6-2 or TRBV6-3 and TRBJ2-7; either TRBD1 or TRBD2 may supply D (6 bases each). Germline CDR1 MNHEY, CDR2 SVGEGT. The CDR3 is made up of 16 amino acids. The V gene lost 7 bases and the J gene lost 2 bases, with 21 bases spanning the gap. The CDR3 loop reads CASTLPGARETYEQYF. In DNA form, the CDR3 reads TGTGCCAGCACCTTACCGGGGGCGCGGGAAACCTACGAGCAGTACTTC.

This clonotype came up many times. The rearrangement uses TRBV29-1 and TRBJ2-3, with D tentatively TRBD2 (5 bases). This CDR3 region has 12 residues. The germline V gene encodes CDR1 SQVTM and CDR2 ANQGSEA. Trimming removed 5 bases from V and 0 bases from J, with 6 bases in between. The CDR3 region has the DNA TGCAGCGTTCGGACTAGCACAGATACGCAGTATTTT. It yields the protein CSVRTSTDTQYF.

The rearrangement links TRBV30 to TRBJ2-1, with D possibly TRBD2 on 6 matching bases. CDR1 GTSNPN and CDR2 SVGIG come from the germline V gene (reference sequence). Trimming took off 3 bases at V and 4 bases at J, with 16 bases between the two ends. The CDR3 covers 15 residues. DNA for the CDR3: TGTGCCTGGAGGTGGATATCCGGGACTTACAATGAGCAGTTCTTC. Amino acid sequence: CAWRWISGTYNEQFF.

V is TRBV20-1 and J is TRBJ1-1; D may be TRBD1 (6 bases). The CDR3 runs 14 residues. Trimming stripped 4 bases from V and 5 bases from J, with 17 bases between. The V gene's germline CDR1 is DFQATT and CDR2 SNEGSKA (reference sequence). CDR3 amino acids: CSANQRGEATEAFF. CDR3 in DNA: TGCAGTGCTAACCAAAGGGGGGAGGCAACTGAAGCTTTCTTT.